The rows below give T cell receptor beta chains drawn from one sample of a study of OX40 agonist ivuxolimab in advanced cancers. Repertoires were generated with immunoSEQ multiplex PCR, while TCRdb's copy carries only in-frame clones and drops some. Here the sample spans about 70,000 clones, 80% to 90% being singletons. The source was CD4+ or CD8+ T cells sorted from blood, collected in a trial of the OX40 agonist ivuxolimab. Source of these receptors: an adult with an advanced solid tumor such as melanoma, head and neck, liver or kidney cancer. Each CDR3 is given with its conserved first and last residue.

length: 14; V: TRBV19; J: TRBJ2-5; CDR3: CASRVPQDKETQYF
length: 15; V: TRBV5-1; J: TRBJ2-7; CDR3: CASSLDGTQYYEQYF
length: 15; V: TRBV29-1; J: TRBJ2-5; CDR3: CSVLRQGGLGETQYF
length: 18; V: TRBV11-2; J: TRBJ1-4; CDR3: CASSLLGLGVSEGEKLFF
length: 14; V: TRBV7-8; J: TRBJ1-5; CDR3: CASTEGRGNQPQHF
length: 14; V: TRBV19; J: TRBJ1-1; CDR3: CATTPGLGNTEAFF
length: 16; V: TRBV6-5; J: TRBJ1-5; CDR3: CASSYSVSGANQPQHF
length: 18; V: TRBV28; J: TRBJ2-5; CDR3: CASSGPLGGGLSQETQYF
length: 17; V: TRBV14; J: TRBJ1-4; CDR3: CASSQDKDLRGSEKLFF
length: 16; V: TRBV19; J: TRBJ2-5; CDR3: CASSIGQGPLQETQYF
length: 14; V: TRBV18; J: TRBJ2-7; CDR3: CASSPGQGPYEQYF
length: 16; V: TRBV19; J: TRBJ2-4; CDR3: CASSIGTGGAKNIQYF
length: 11; V: TRBV6-5; J: TRBJ1-2; CDR3: CASSYSYGYTF
length: 17; V: TRBV30; J: TRBJ2-2; CDR3: CAWSVRASGGASGELFF
length: 14; V: TRBV7-2; J: TRBJ1-6; CDR3: CASSFGQGNSPLHF
length: 14; V: TRBV11-2; J: TRBJ1-2; CDR3: CASSLEGGLNGYTF
length: 17; V: TRBV18; J: TRBJ1-4; CDR3: CASSRTAGSSIGEKLFF
length: 14; V: TRBV11-2; J: TRBJ2-7; CDR3: CASIAPGPPYEQYF
length: 13; V: TRBV29-1; J: TRBJ1-2; CDR3: CSVVRTSTYGYTF
length: 12; V: TRBV27; J: TRBJ1-1; CDR3: CASSLEGTEAFF
length: 16; V: TRBV28; J: TRBJ2-1; CDR3: CASSPAGTKNYNEQFF
length: 15; V: TRBV4-2; J: TRBJ1-4; CDR3: CASSQVAGRDEKLFF
length: 13; V: TRBV11-2; J: TRBJ2-2; CDR3: CASSLTDTGELFF
length: 15; V: TRBV7-9; J: TRBJ1-4; CDR3: CASSVLGQANEKLFF
length: 14; V: TRBV5-6; J: TRBJ1-3; CDR3: CASSSGTYGNTIYF
length: 15; V: TRBV14; J: TRBJ2-3; CDR3: CASSLRGQSTDTQYF
length: 14; V: TRBV30; J: TRBJ2-6; CDR3: CAHTEGSGANVLTF
length: 14; V: TRBV5-1; J: .; CDR3: CATATVGRTDEQYF
length: 20; V: TRBV21-1; J: TRBJ1-1; CDR3: CASSKCRAGQGANGDSEAFF
length: 15; V: TRBV5-6; J: TRBJ2-1; CDR3: CASSLAGGAGNEQFF
length: 16; V: TRBV5-1; J: TRBJ2-1; CDR3: CASSLARGNSYNEQFF
length: 15; V: TRBV6-4; J: TRBJ2-1; CDR3: CASSTGTSGGAEQFF
length: 11; V: TRBV9; J: TRBJ2-7; CDR3: CASSVGGEQYF
length: 15; V: TRBV7-2; J: TRBJ1-1; CDR3: CASTSRGRTYTEAFF
length: 15; V: TRBV4-2; J: TRBJ2-1; CDR3: CASSPGTSGVQEQFF
length: 15; V: TRBV6-5; J: TRBJ2-7; CDR3: CASSSTGTASYEQYF
length: 16; V: TRBV14; J: TRBJ2-1; CDR3: CASSLTGQGAYNEQFF
length: 13; V: TRBV7-6; J: TRBJ2-7; CDR3: CASSLDRGYEQYF
length: 13; V: TRBV19; J: TRBJ2-3; CDR3: CASSNLAKDTQYF
length: 15; V: TRBV5-1; J: TRBJ1-2; CDR3: CASSSTGAANYGYTF
length: 13; V: TRBV7-8; J: TRBJ2-5; CDR3: CASSPTAQETQYF
length: 14; V: TRBV9; J: TRBJ1-3; CDR3: CARGTDLSGNTIYF
length: 15; V: TRBV10-1; J: TRBJ1-3; CDR3: CASSETSPAGNTIYF
length: 15; V: TRBV5-1; J: TRBJ1-3; CDR3: CASSREMGTGNTIYF
length: 15; V: TRBV7-9; J: TRBJ2-3; CDR3: CASSSGPPPADTQYF
length: 11; V: TRBV20-1; J: TRBJ2-7; CDR3: CSARDLNEQYF
length: 15; V: TRBV5-8; J: TRBJ1-3; CDR3: CASKLSMGSGNTIYF
length: 13; V: TRBV6-1; J: TRBJ1-1; CDR3: CASSEGSYTEAFF
length: 19; V: TRBV27; J: TRBJ1-3; CDR3: CASSPRGTTGLDYGNTIYF